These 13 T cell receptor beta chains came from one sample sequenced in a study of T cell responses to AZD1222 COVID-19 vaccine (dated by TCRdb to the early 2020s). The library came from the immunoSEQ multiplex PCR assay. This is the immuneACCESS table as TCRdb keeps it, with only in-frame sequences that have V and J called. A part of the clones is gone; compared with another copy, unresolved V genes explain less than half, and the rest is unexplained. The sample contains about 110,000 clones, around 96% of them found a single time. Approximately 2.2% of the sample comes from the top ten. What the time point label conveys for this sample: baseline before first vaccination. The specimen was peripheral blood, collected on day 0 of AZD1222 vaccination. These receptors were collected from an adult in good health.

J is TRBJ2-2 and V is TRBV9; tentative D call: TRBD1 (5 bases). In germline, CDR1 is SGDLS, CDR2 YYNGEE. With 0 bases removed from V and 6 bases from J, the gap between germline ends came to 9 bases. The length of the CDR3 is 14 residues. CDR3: CASSVVGAAGELFF. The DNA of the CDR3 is TGTGCCAGCAGCGTAGTAGGGGCAGCCGGGGAGCTGTTTTTT.

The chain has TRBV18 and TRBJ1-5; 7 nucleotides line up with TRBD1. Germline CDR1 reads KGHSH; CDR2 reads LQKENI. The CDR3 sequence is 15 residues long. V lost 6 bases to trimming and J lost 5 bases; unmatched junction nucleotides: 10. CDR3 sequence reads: CASSQNRGEDQPQHF. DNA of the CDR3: TGTGCCAGCTCCCAGAACAGGGGCGAGGATCAGCCCCAGCATTTT. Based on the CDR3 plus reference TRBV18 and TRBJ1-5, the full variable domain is NAGVMQNPRHLVRRRGQEARLRCSPMKGHSHVYWYRQLPEEGLKFMVYLQKENIIDESGMPKERFSAEFPKEGPSILRIQQVVRGDSAAYFCASSQNRGEDQPQHFGDGTRLSIL.

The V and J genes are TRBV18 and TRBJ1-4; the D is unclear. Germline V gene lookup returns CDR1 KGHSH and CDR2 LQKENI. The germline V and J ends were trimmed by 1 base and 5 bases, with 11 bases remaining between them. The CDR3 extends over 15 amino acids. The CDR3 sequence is CASSPLITTNEKLFF. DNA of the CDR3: TGTGCCAGCTCACCACTCATCACCACAAATGAAAAACTGTTTTTT.

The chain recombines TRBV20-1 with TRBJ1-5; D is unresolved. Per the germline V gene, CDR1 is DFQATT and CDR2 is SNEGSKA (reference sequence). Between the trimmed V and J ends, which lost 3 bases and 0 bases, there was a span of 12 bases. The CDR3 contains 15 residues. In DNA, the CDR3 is TGCAGTGCTAGTGTGACAACATATAGCAATCAGCCCCAGCATTTT. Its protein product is CSASVTTYSNQPQHF.

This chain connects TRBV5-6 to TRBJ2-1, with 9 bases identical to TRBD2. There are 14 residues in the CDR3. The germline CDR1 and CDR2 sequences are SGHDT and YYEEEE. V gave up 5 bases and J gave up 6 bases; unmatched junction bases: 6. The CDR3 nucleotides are TGTGCCAGCAGTCCGGGACTAGCTCCCAATGAGCAGTTCTTC. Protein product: CASSPGLAPNEQFF.

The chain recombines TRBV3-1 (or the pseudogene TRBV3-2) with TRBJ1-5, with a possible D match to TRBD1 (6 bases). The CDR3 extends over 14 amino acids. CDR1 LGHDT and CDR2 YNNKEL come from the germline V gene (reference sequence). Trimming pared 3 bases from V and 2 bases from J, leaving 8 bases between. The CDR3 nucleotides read TGTGCCAGCAGCCACAGGGGAGGCAATCAGCCCCAGCATTTT. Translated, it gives CASSHRGGNQPQHF.

The CDR3 DNA is TGCAGTGCTAGAGGGTCATTAACGCAGTATTTT. It encodes CSARGSLTQYF. The chain recombines TRBV20-1 with TRBJ2-3; D not resolved. The germline V gene has CDR1 DFQATT and CDR2 SNEGSKA (reference sequence). V gave up 1 base and J gave up 9 bases, with 8 bases separating them. This CDR3 has 11 residues.

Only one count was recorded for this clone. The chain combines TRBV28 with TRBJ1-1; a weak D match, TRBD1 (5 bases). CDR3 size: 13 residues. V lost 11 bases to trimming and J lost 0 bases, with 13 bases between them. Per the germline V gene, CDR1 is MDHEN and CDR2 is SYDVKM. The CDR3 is CACDGGMNTEAFF. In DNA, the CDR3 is TGTGCCTGCGACGGGGGAATGAACACTGAAGCTTTCTTT. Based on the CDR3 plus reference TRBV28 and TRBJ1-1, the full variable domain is DVKVTQSSRYLVKRTGEKVFLECVQDMDHENMFWYRQDPGLGLRLIYFSYDVKMKEKGDIPEGYSVSREKKERFSLILESASTNQTSMYLCACDGGMNTEAFFGQGTRLTVV.

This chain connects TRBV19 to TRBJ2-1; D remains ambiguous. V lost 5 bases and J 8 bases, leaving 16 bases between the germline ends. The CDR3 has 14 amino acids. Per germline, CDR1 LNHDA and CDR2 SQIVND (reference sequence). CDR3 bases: TGTGCCAGTAGTGGATGGGCAGGACGGGATGAGCAGTTCTTC. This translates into CASSGWAGRDEQFF.

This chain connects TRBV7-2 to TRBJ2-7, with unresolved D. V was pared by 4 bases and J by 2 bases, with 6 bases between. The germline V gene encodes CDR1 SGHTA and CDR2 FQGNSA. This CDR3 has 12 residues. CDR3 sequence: CASSSITYEQYF. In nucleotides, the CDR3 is TGTGCCAGCAGCTCGATAACCTACGAGCAGTACTTC. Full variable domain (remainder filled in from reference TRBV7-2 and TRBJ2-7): GAGVSQSPSNKVTEKGKDVELRCDPISGHTALYWYRQSLGQGLEFLIYFQGNSAPDKSGLPSDRFSAERTGGSVSTLTIQRTQQEDSAVYLCASSSITYEQYFGPGTRLTVT.

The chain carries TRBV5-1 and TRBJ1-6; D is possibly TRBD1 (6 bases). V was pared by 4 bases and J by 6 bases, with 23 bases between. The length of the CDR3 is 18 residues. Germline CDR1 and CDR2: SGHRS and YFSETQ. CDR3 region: CASSPSLQGTHTNSPLHF. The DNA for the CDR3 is TGCGCCAGCAGCCCAAGTCTACAGGGTACCCATACTAATTCACCCCTCCACTTT.

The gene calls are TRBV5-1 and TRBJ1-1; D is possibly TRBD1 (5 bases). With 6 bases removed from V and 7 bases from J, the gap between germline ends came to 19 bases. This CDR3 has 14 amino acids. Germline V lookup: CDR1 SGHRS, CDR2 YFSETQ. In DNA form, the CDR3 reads TGCGCCAGCACTATCCTCGGGGGGGTCGGTGAAGCTTTCTTT. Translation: CASTILGGVGEAFF.

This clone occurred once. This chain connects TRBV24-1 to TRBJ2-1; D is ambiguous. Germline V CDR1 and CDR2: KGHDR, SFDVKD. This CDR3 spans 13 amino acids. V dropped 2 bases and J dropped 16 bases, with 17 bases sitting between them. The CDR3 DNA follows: TGTGCCACCAGTGATTCCTCGCGCGACAAACGATTCTTC. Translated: CATSDSSRDKRFF.